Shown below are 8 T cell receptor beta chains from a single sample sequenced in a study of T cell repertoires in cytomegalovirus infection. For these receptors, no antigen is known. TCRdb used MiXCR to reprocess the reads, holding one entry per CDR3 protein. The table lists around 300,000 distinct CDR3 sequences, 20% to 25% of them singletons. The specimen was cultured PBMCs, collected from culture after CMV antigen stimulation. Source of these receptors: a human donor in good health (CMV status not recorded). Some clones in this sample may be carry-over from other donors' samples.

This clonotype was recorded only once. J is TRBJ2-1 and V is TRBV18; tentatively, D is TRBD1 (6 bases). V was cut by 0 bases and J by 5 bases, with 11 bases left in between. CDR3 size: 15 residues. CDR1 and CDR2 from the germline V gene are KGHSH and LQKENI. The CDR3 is CASSPPSAGDNEQFF. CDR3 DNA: TGTGCCAGCTCACCACCGTCGGCAGGGGACAATGAGCAGTTCTTC.

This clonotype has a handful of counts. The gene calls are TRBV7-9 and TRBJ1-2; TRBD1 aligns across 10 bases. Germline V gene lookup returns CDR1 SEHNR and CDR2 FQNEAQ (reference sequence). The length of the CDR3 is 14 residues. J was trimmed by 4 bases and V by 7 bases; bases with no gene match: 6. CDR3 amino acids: CASTRTGGTYGYTF. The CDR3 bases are TGTGCCAGCACCCGGACAGGGGGTACCTATGGCTACACCTTC.

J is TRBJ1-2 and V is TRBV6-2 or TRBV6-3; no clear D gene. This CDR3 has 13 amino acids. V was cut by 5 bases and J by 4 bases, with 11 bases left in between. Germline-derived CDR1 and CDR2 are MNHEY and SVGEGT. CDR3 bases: TGTGCCAGCAGTAACGTCCCATTCTATGGCTACACCTTC. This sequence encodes CASSNVPFYGYTF.

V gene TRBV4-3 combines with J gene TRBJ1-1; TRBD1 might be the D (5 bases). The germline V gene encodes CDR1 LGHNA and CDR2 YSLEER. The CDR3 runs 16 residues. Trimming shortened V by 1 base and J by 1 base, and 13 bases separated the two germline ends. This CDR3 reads CASSQGAGGWNTEAFF. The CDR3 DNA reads TGCGCCAGCAGCCAAGGGGCGGGGGGTTGGAACACTGAAGCTTTCTTT.

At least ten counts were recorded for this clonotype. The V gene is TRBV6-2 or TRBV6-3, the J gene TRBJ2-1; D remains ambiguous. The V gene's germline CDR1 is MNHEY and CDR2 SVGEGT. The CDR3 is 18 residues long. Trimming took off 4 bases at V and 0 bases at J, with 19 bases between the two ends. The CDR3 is CASSFPLRSVLSYNEQFF. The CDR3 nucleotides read TGTGCCAGCAGTTTCCCTTTGAGGAGTGTGCTCTCCTACAATGAGCAGTTCTTC.

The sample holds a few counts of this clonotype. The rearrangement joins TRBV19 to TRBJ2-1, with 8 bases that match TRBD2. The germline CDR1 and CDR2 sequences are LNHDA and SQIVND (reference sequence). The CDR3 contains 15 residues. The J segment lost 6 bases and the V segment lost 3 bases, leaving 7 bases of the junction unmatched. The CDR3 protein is CASSILSGSPNEQFF. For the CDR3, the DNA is TGTGCCAGTAGTATCCTGAGCGGGAGCCCCAATGAGCAGTTCTTC.

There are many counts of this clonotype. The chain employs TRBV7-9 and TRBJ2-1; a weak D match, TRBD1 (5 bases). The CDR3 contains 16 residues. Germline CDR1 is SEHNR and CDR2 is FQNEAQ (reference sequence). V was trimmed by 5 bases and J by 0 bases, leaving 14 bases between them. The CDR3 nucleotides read TGTGCCAGCAGCCCAATAAGGGGCAGCTCCTACAATGAGCAGTTCTTC. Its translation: CASSPIRGSSYNEQFF.

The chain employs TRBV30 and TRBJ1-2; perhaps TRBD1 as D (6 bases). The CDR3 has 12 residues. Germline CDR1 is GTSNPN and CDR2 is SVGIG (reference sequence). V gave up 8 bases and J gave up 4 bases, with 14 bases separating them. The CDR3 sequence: CAGRGGSYGYTF. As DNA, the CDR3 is TGTGCCGGCCGGGGGGGCTCCTATGGCTACACCTTC.